One and the same sample provided the 17 T cell receptor beta chains below, sequenced in a study of T cell clonality in common variable immunodeficiency. Regarding the study as a whole: Common variable immunodeficiency TCR beta sequences reportedly had fewer deletions and N-nucleotide insertions.

Antigens for these TCRs are unknown. The repertoire was sequenced with immunoSEQ multiplex PCR; TCRdb's copy has only in-frame clones and lacks some. The sample yields about 21,000 clones, without any singletons. Sequenced: peripheral blood mononuclear cells. The receptors here all came from a human donor with common variable immunodeficiency.

This clone appeared a few times. The DNA ends 3 residues before the CDR3 does, and the rest of the CDR3 is filled in from the germline J gene. The rearrangement links TRBV6-2 or TRBV6-3 to TRBJ2-7, with D perhaps TRBD1 (5 bases). Looked up from germline, CDR1 is MNHEY and CDR2 is SVGEGT. The CDR3 totals 16 residues. Trimming shortened V by 6 bases and J by 2 bases, and 20 bases separated the two germline ends. The CDR3 reads CASSTPFTGRAYEQYF. The sequenced CDR3 bases are TGTGCCAGCAGCACGCCGTTCACAGGACGGGCCTACGAG.

This clone was observed a handful of times. Read coverage stops 3 residues before the CDR3 terminus; the germline J gene supplies the remainder. The chain joins TRBV7-7 to TRBJ1-4; TRBD1 is a possible D gene (6 bases). V was clipped by 4 bases and J by 7 bases, with 13 bases between them. In germline, CDR1 is SSHAT, CDR2 FNYEAQ (reference sequence). The CDR3 is 14 amino acids. Incomplete CDR3 DNA: TGTGCCAGCAGCTCCGGACAGAATGGTGAAAAA. This sequence encodes CASSSGQNGEK. The CDR3 reads in full as CASSSGQNGEKLFF.

This clone was seen a few times. CDR3 DNA (partial): TGTGCCAGCTCTAGCGGGAAGGCAGATACG. This sequence encodes CASSSGKADT. The complete CDR3 reads CASSSGKADTQYF. The genes are TRBV18 and TRBJ2-3; 8 bases agree with TRBD2. The read stops 3 residues short of the end of the CDR3; the missing end is completed from the germline J gene. From germline, CDR1 is KGHSH and CDR2 LQKENI. V shed 6 bases and J 4 bases; nucleotides not matched to a gene: 3. This CDR3 spans 13 amino acids.

Regarding this clone: The CDR3 is cut off 3 residues early in the read; its end comes from the germline J gene. This rearrangement joins TRBV18 to TRBJ2-7; 7 bases match TRBD2. Trimming took 2 bases from V and 6 from J; bases not matched to a gene: 4. Germline values: CDR1 KGHSH, CDR2 LQKENI. There are 13 residues in the CDR3. The CDR3 spells CASSPKREGEQYF. The CDR3 DNA, read in part, is TGTGCCAGCTCACCAAAGCGGGAAGGCGAG.

To note about this clone: The CDR3 is cut off 3 residues early in the read; its end comes from the germline J gene. The J gene is TRBJ1-2, the V gene TRBV30, with 7 bases fitting TRBD1. This CDR3 comprises 12 residues. The J segment lost 1 base and the V segment lost 4 bases, leaving 0 bases of the junction unmatched. Germline V gene sequence: CDR1 GTSNPN, CDR2 SVGIG (reference sequence). This CDR3 is CAWNRGNYGYTF. The part of the CDR3 DNA that was read is TGTGCCTGGAACAGGGGTAACTATGGC.

In its sample, this clone was seen a few times. The DNA read from the CDR3 is TGCGCCAGCCTCCCTGAA. Encoded protein: CASLPE. The CDR3 in its entirety is CASLPEAFF. This chain links TRBV23-1 with TRBJ1-1; no definite D call. The read ends 3 residues shy of where the CDR3 ends; the end is completed using the germline J gene. TRBV23-1 belongs to the ORF category, with a function that is uncertain. CDR3 length: 9 residues. The V end was cut by 8 bases, the J end by 6 bases, with 4 bases between.

This clone was counted between two and nine times. The read ends 3 residues before the CDR3 terminus; that terminus is restored from the germline J gene. The V gene is TRBV6-1, the J gene TRBJ1-6; maybe TRBD1 (6 bases). Germline assignment: CDR1 MNHNS and CDR2 SASEGT. Trimming left V 4 bases short and J 4 bases short, with 11 bases between. This CDR3 has 15 amino acids. CDR3 DNA (partial): TGTGCCAGCAGTGCCTACAGGGATTATAATTCACCC. It specifies CASSAYRDYNSP. From start to end, the CDR3 is CASSAYRDYNSPLHF.

This clone was observed a few times. The sequence runs out 3 residues before the end of the CDR3; the remainder is reconstructed from the germline J gene. This chain joins TRBV7-9 and TRBJ2-3; possible D gene TRBD1, 5 bases. Germline V gene lookup returns CDR1 SEHNR and CDR2 FQNEAQ (reference sequence). With 5 bases removed from V and 4 bases from J, the gap between germline ends came to 13 bases. The CDR3 runs to 14 residues. CDR3 DNA, as far as it was read: TGTGCCAGCAGCCCGGACCGACAGTCAGATACG. Translation: CASSPDRQSDT. The full CDR3 is CASSPDRQSDTQYF.

Regarding this clone: With the read ending 3 residues before the CDR3 end, the germline J gene is used to fill in that end. The chain links TRBV19 to TRBJ1-4; 8 bases map to TRBD1. The CDR3 spans 15 residues. The ends lost 1 base at V and 7 bases at J; junction bases unmatched: 5. In germline, CDR1 is LNHDA, CDR2 SQIVND (reference sequence). The sequenced CDR3 bases are TGTGCCAGTAGTATAGCCCAGGGGGCGGGTGAAAAA. It yields the protein CASSIAQGAGEK. The full CDR3 protein reads CASSIAQGAGEKLFF. Full variable domain (rest looked up from reference TRBV19 and TRBJ1-4): DGGITQSPKYLFRKEGQNVTLSCEQNLNHDAMYWYRQDPGQGLRLIYYSQIVNDFQKGDIAEGYSVSREKKESFPLTVTSAQKNPTAFYLCASSIAQGAGEKLFFGSGTQLSVL.

This clone has just a few counts. The DNA ends 3 residues before the CDR3 does, and the rest of the CDR3 is filled in from the germline J gene. This sequence joins TRBV7-9 and TRBJ2-4; D might be TRBD1 (6 bases). The CDR3 consists of 14 residues. Germline V gene lookup returns CDR1 SEHNR and CDR2 FQNEAQ (reference sequence). The V and J ends lost 5 bases and 3 bases respectively, with 11 bases between them. This chain's CDR3 is CASSPRDNKNIQYF. CDR3 DNA (partial): TGTGCCAGCAGCCCTAGGGACAACAAAAACATT.

A few counts support this clone. The CDR3 goes on 3 residues after the read ends, and that part is filled in from the germline J gene. The chain uses TRBV18 and TRBJ2-5; D might be TRBD1 (5 bases). V dropped 3 bases and J dropped 7 bases, with 12 bases sitting between them. This CDR3 region has 13 residues. Germline V CDR1 and CDR2: KGHSH, LQKENI. CDR3 sequence reads: CASSPDRVGTQYF. The DNA read from the CDR3 is TGTGCCAGCTCACCCGACAGAGTCGGGACC.

The CDR3 sequence is CASSFTTYEAFF. The sequenced CDR3 bases are TGTGCCAGCAGCTTTACCACCTATGAA. The genes are TRBV7-2 and TRBJ1-1; D unclear. The read is 3 residues too short to cover the CDR3 end, so that end is filled in from the germline J gene. Per the germline V gene, CDR1 is SGHTA and CDR2 is FQGNSA. CDR3 length equals 12 residues. Trimming took 3 bases from V and 7 from J, leaving 9 bases between them.

The table lists this clone with a few counts. The CDR3 extends 3 residues past the end of the read, so its final part is completed from the germline J gene. The chain uses TRBV30 and TRBJ2-1; 7 nucleotides match TRBD2. Germline values: CDR1 GTSNPN, CDR2 SVGIG (reference sequence). Trimming removed 5 bases from V and 4 bases from J; junction bases left unmatched: 11. This CDR3 has 15 amino acids. The chain's CDR3 is CAWGYGLADYNEQFF. Incomplete CDR3 DNA: TGTGCCTGGGGTTATGGTCTAGCGGATTACAATGAG. The full variable domain, rest sourced from reference TRBV30 and TRBJ2-1, is SQTIHQWPATLVQPVGSPLSLECTVEGTSNPNLYWYRQAAGRGLQLLFYSVGIGQISSEVPQNLSASRPQDRQFILSSKKLLLSDSGFYLCAWGYGLADYNEQFFGPGTRLTVL.

This clone was seen only a few times. The read halts 3 residues ahead of the CDR3 end, with the missing end drawn from the germline J gene. The V gene is TRBV6-2 or TRBV6-3, the J gene TRBJ2-7, with D possibly being TRBD1 or TRBD2 (6 bases each). V was clipped by 8 bases and J by 6 bases, with 20 bases between them. The CDR3 is 14 amino acids. Per the germline V gene, CDR1 is MNHEY and CDR2 is SVGEGT. CDR3 DNA, as far as it was read: TGTGCCAGCCAAAACGGAGGGGACACTAGCGAG. Translation: CASQNGGDTSE. The entire CDR3 sequence reads CASQNGGDTSEQYF.

In this sample, this clone is medium-sized. From the germline J gene comes the end of the CDR3, since the read stops 3 residues before it. The chain uses TRBV5-1 and TRBJ1-5; the match to TRBD1 covers 11 bases. The germline V gene encodes CDR1 SGHRS and CDR2 YFSETQ. J gave up 2 bases and V 1 base, and 8 bases lay outside the gene matches. The CDR3 is 18 residues long. CDR3 DNA (partial): TGCGCCAGCAGCTTGACGGGACAGGGGGAATTAGGCAATCAGCCC. Amino acids: CASSLTGQGELGNQP. The complete CDR3 reads CASSLTGQGELGNQPQHF.

This clone appeared a few times. CDR3 sequence reads: CASSPQTTRAGTDTQYF. CDR3 DNA (partial): TGTGCCAGCTCACCCCAAACGACTCGTGCCGGCACAGATACG. The chain combines TRBV18 with TRBJ2-3, with D unresolved. With the read ending 3 residues before the CDR3 end, the germline J gene is used to fill in that end. Germline V gene sequence: CDR1 KGHSH, CDR2 LQKENI. Trimming pared 3 bases from V and 1 base from J, leaving 17 bases between. This CDR3 region has 17 residues. Based on the CDR3 plus reference TRBV18 and TRBJ2-3, the full variable domain is NAGVMQNPRHLVRRRGQEARLRCSPMKGHSHVYWYRQLPEEGLKFMVYLQKENIIDESGMPKERFSAEFPKEGPSILRIQQVVRGDSAAYFCASSPQTTRAGTDTQYFGPGTRLTVL.

Concerning this clone: The CDR3 end lies 3 residues beyond the end of the read and is filled in from the germline J gene. The chain couples TRBV18 to TRBJ2-2; TRBD2 might be the D (7 bases). The germline CDR1 and CDR2 sequences are KGHSH and LQKENI. The CDR3 spans 15 residues. Trimming took 3 bases from V and 0 from J, leaving 8 bases between them. The sequenced part of the CDR3 DNA is TGTGCCAGCTCACCGGGGGGGCCGAACACCGGGGAG. As protein: CASSPGGPNTGE. The entire CDR3 is CASSPGGPNTGELFF.